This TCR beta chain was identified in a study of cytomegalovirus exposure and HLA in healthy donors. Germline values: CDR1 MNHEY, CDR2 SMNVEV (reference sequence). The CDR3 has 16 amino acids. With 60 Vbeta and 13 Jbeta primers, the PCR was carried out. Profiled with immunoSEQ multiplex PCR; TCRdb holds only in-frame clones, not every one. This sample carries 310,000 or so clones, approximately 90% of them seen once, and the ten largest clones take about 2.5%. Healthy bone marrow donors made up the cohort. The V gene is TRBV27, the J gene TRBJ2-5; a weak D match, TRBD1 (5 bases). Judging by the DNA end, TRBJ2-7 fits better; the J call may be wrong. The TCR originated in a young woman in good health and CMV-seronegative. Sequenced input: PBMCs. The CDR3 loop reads CASSSLPPTVTYEQYF. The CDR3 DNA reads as TGTGCCAGCAGTTCGCTTCCCCCGACAGTTACCTACGAGCAGTACTTC.